This TCR beta chain was sequenced during a study of T cell responses to AZD1222 COVID-19 vaccine. Findings and limits, study-wide: All repertoire sampling was performed exclusively after the peak T cell response. At 160-218 and 743-854, vaccine-associated CD4 TCRs were dominant, and they spanned spike. Only six AZD1222 recipients tested seropositive at baseline. Among the donors, most were white British and more were female, and clonal diversity was possibly underestimated.

Comment on this clone: Its specificity is unknown.

TCRdb's table, derived via immunoSEQ multiplex PCR, lists solely in-frame clones and lacks some. This table has 150,000 to 200,000 clones, 92% appearing once. This CDR3 region has 15 residues. From germline, CDR1 is KGHSH and CDR2 LQKENI. The ends were cut back, 0 bases at V and 1 base at J, with 9 bases in the middle. Sequencing was performed on peripheral blood, taken 28 days after the second AZD1222 dose. This TCR was sampled from an adult who received the AZD1222 COVID-19 vaccine. The genes are TRBV18 and TRBJ1-1; unclear D gene. The chain's CDR3 is CASSPPSLGNTEAFF. The CDR3 DNA is TGTGCCAGCTCACCACCCAGTCTGGGGAACACTGAAGCTTTCTTT.